Here is one T cell receptor (beta chain) with its context. Its antigen remains unknown. This record comes from a study of beta chain features in type 1 diabetes. Study-level points and caveats: PCR might show a preference for shorter templates, equally across patients and controls.

The isolated RNA, all of it, was reverse transcribed, so expressed TCRB transcripts were what got sequenced. The data were produced by immunoSEQ multiplex PCR, yet TCRdb's version contains in-frame clones alone and is incomplete. The table lists some 410,000 clones, over 11% of them singletons. V lost 3 bases and J 3 bases, leaving 10 bases between the germline ends. The CDR3 length is 14 residues. Germline V gene lookup returns CDR1 SGHNT and CDR2 YYREEE (reference sequence). The sequenced sample consisted of naive CD4+ T cells from blood. The TCR was taken from a young man in good health. V usage is TRBV5-4 and J usage is TRBJ2-1, with TRBD1 as a possible D gene (6 bases). CDR3 amino acids: CASSSRDNYNEQFF. Written as DNA, the CDR3 is TGTGCCAGCAGCTCCCGGGACAACTACAATGAGCAGTTCTTC.